Presented here are 18 T cell receptor beta chains from one specimen sequenced in a study of CD8 T cells in ankylosing spondylitis. Each CDR3 protein gets one entry after TCRdb re-called the 5' RACE reads with MiXCR. The sample carries over 150,000 distinct CDR3 sequences, approximately 18% recorded once. Sequencing input: blood, either unsorted or a sorted T cell fraction (not recorded which). The receptors originated from a male donor under 30 with ankylosing spondylitis or in good health (not recorded which).

Many counts were recorded for this clonotype. This chain uses TRBV4-1 with TRBJ2-1; D gene uncertain. Germline V lookup: CDR1 MGHRA, CDR2 YSYEKL. This CDR3 is built from 17 residues. The V gene lost 0 bases and the J gene lost 4 bases, with 16 bases spanning the gap. The DNA of the CDR3 is TGCGCCAGCAGCCAAGACACCGTAGGACGGCCTTACAATGAGCAGTTCTTC. Its translation is CASSQDTVGRPYNEQFF.

This clonotype was seen many times. The chain is built from TRBV7-2 and TRBJ2-1; TRBD2 matches at 11 bases. The CDR3 runs 17 residues. In germline, CDR1 is SGHTA, CDR2 FQGNSA. V was pared by 0 bases and J by 5 bases, with 6 bases of the junction left unmatched. The CDR3: CASSLASGRGGDNEQFF. Written as DNA, the CDR3 is TGTGCCAGCAGCTTAGCTAGCGGGAGGGGAGGCGACAATGAGCAGTTCTTC.

Ten or more counts support this clonotype. The chain employs TRBV7-9 and TRBJ2-3; perhaps D is TRBD1 or TRBD2 (5 bases each). Germline-derived CDR1 and CDR2 are SEHNR and FQNEAQ (reference sequence). This CDR3 has 17 residues. Trimming stripped 5 bases from V and 4 bases from J, with 22 bases between. As DNA, the CDR3 is TGTGCCAGCAGCCCTCGGGGTTGGGCTCGGGGCGCAGATACGCAGTATTTT. As protein: CASSPRGWARGADTQYF. Based on the CDR3 plus reference TRBV7-9 and TRBJ2-3, the full variable domain is DTGVSQNPRHKITKRGQNVTFRCDPISEHNRLYWYRQTLGQGPEFLTYFQNEAQLEKSRLLSDRFSAERPKGSFSTLEIQRTEQGDSAMYLCASSPRGWARGADTQYFGPGTRLTVL.

This clonotype was recorded at least ten times. The chain is built from TRBV29-1 and TRBJ2-1; no clear D. The CDR3 is made up of 11 amino acids. V was pared by 4 bases and J by 7 bases, with 8 bases between. The germline V gene encodes CDR1 SQVTM and CDR2 ANQGSEA. The CDR3 loop reads CSVVKGNEQFF. The CDR3 DNA follows: TGCAGCGTTGTGAAAGGAAATGAGCAGTTCTTC.

This clonotype has only one observation. V gene TRBV12-2 combines with J gene TRBJ2-7. TRBV12-2 is termed a pseudogene. CDR3 length: 11 amino acids. The CDR3 reads CASRTSDEQYV. Here the CDR3 DNA reads TGTGCAAGCCGTACCTCGGACGAGCAGTACGTC.

Ten or more counts support this clonotype. This CDR3 reads CASSLLVTGGELFF. The CDR3 nucleotides are TGTGCCAGCAGTTTACTGGTTACGGGCGGGGAGCTGTTTTTT. The V call is TRBV12-3 or TRBV12-4, the J call TRBJ2-2; no firm D call. The CDR3 runs to 14 residues. Trimming removed 2 bases from V and 7 bases from J, with 11 bases in between.

This clonotype appeared many times. This sequence joins TRBV6-6 and TRBJ1-5; D ambiguous. Between the trimmed V and J ends, which lost 8 bases and 2 bases, there was a span of 10 bases. This CDR3 spans 13 amino acids. Germline V lookup: CDR1 MNHNY, CDR2 SVGAGI (reference sequence). The CDR3 DNA reads TGTGCCAGCGTTCCATCGGGCAATCAGCCCCAGCATTTT. Protein: CASVPSGNQPQHF.

This clonotype was recorded many times. This chain links TRBV4-3 with TRBJ1-6; D call uncertain. V was cut by 4 bases and J by 15 bases, with 19 bases left in between. The CDR3 runs to 14 residues. Germline-derived CDR1 and CDR2 are LGHNA and YSLEER. This CDR3 is CASSPPNVDGDLHF. The CDR3 DNA reads as TGCGCCAGCAGCCCGCCCAATGTGGATGGGGACCTCCACTTT.

This clonotype was counted ten times or more. V usage is TRBV7-9 and J usage is TRBJ2-2; a weak D match, TRBD2 (6 bases). The CDR3 has 15 amino acids. V gave up 5 bases and J gave up 2 bases, with 12 bases separating them. Germline assignment: CDR1 SEHNR and CDR2 FQNEAQ (reference sequence). The DNA of the CDR3 is TGTGCCAGCAGCCTGGGACTCTCAAACACCGGGGAGCTGTTTTTT. Translation: CASSLGLSNTGELFF. Drawing the rest from reference TRBV7-9 and TRBJ2-2, the complete variable domain is DTGVSQNPRHKITKRGQNVTFRCDPISEHNRLYWYRQTLGQGPEFLTYFQNEAQLEKSRLLSDRFSAERPKGSFSTLEIQRTEQGDSAMYLCASSLGLSNTGELFFGEGSRLTVL.

The table lists this clonotype with many counts. The chain joins TRBV20-1 to TRBJ2-4; D possibly corresponds to TRBD2 (7 bases). Germline values: CDR1 DFQATT, CDR2 SNEGSKA (reference sequence). V gave up 1 base and J gave up 11 bases, with 21 bases separating them. The CDR3 is 15 amino acids. DNA of the CDR3: TGCAGTGCTAGAGCCCTTACTACCGACGGGGGGCTTCAGTACTTC. This translates into CSARALTTDGGLQYF.

This clonotype was found many times. The chain links TRBV10-3 to TRBJ1-1; D is possibly TRBD1 (6 bases). The V gene lost 10 bases and the J gene lost 3 bases, with 18 bases spanning the gap. Germline V gives CDR1 ENHRY, CDR2 SYGVKD. There are 14 residues in the CDR3. CDR3 nucleotide sequence: TGTGCCACCAGGCGGGGGGCAGGGCACACTGAAGCTTTCTTT. Protein sequence: CATRRGAGHTEAFF.

Notes on this clonotype: A read error may be the cause here, since a much bigger clone is one base away. The chain joins TRBV5-1 to TRBJ1-1, with D tentatively TRBD1 (6 bases). CDR1 is SGHRS, CDR2 YFSETQ, per germline. The CDR3 is 15 residues long. The CDR3 loop reads CASSLATARGTDAFF. CDR3 DNA: TGCGCCAGCAGCTTGGCCACGGCAAGGGGGACTGACGCTTTCTTT.

This clonotype was counted many times. The rearrangement links TRBV3-1 to TRBJ2-7; 8 nucleotides line up with TRBD2. The CDR3 extends over 14 amino acids. The V and J ends lost 6 bases and 3 bases, in that order; junction bases with no gene match: 7. Germline CDR1 and CDR2: LGHDT and YNNKEL (reference sequence). The CDR3 reads CASSKREGNYEQYF. The CDR3 DNA sequence: TGTGCCAGCAGTAAACGGGAGGGAAACTACGAGCAGTACTTC.

The genes are TRBV20-1 and TRBJ1-1, with TRBD1 matching 8 bases. V dropped 7 bases and J dropped 1; count of bases not matched to a gene: 5. Germline CDR1 and CDR2: DFQATT and SNEGSKA (reference sequence). The CDR3 length is 13 residues. CDR3 sequence (DNA): TGCAGTGACCAGACAGGGGCGAACACTGAAGCTTTCTTT. Amino acid sequence: CSDQTGANTEAFF.

This clonotype was seen ten or more times. This sequence joins TRBV20-1 and TRBJ2-1, with 9 positions matching TRBD2. From germline, CDR1 is DFQATT and CDR2 SNEGSKA (reference sequence). The CDR3 extends over 13 amino acids. The V gene end was trimmed by 6 bases and the J gene end by 3 bases; junction bases not matched to a gene: 3. CDR3 coding DNA: TGCAGTGCGGGGCGGGAGGGCTACAATGAGCAGTTCTTC. Translating it yields CSAGREGYNEQFF.

This clonotype was recorded at least ten times. CDR3: CASSYQAVSTDTQYF. CDR3 bases: TGCGCCAGCAGCTACCAAGCGGTTAGCACAGATACGCAGTATTTT. The chain joins TRBV5-1 to TRBJ2-3; tentative D call: TRBD2 (5 bases). The V gene's germline CDR1 is SGHRS and CDR2 YFSETQ. The CDR3 sequence is 15 residues long. Trimming stripped 3 bases from V and 0 bases from J, with 11 bases between.

At least ten counts were recorded for this clonotype. This chain joins TRBV6-5 and TRBJ2-1, with 14 bases identical to TRBD2. The CDR3 is 17 amino acids. Trimming cost V 2 bases and J 8 bases; bases outside gene matches: 8. Germline V gene lookup returns CDR1 MNHEY and CDR2 SVGAGI. The CDR3 region is CASSYAGGTSGSYEQFF. The CDR3, as DNA: TGTGCCAGCAGTTACGCGGGAGGGACTAGCGGGAGTTATGAGCAGTTCTTC.

The chain links TRBV6-5 to TRBJ2-2; unclear D gene. Germline V gene sequence: CDR1 MNHEY, CDR2 SVGAGI. The V gene lost 3 bases and the J gene lost 1 base, with 6 bases spanning the gap. The CDR3 runs 14 residues. The CDR3 DNA reads TGTGCCAGCAGTTATGTTAGGAACACCGGGGAGCTGTTTTTT. It is translated as CASSYVRNTGELFF.